The 8 T cell receptor beta chains given below trace back to one sample, sequenced in a study of chemoradiotherapy in HPV16-positive cancers. Clones were read by immunoSEQ multiplex PCR, and TCRdb kept only the in-frame ones, dropping some. The top ten clones hold roughly 15% of a sample with about 4,000 clones, 60% to 80% of them seen once. This specimen was collected from a patient who underwent chemoradiotherapy. Receptors were obtained from a human donor with HPV-associated anogenital cancer.

The chain combines TRBV5-1 with TRBJ2-7, with 7 nucleotides matching TRBD1. Germline lookup yields CDR1 SGHRS and CDR2 YFSETQ. The length of the CDR3 is 17 residues. V trimming: 0 bases; J trimming: 4 bases; junction bases outside the gene matches: 13. CDR3 in DNA: TGCGCCAGCAGCTTGGCGGGTCAAGGGGGCCCCCGGTACGAGCAGTACTTC. It translates to CASSLAGQGGPRYEQYF. Using reference TRBV5-1 and TRBJ2-7 for the parts outside the CDR3, the full variable domain is KAGVTQTPRYLIKTRGQQVTLSCSPISGHRSVSWYQQTPGQGLQFLFEYFSETQRNKGNFPGRFSGRQFSNSRSEMNVSTLELGDSALYLCASSLAGQGGPRYEQYFGPGTRLTVT.

The chain couples TRBV27 to TRBJ1-2, with D unresolved. CDR3 length equals 13 residues. V was clipped by 0 bases and J by 5 bases, with 7 bases between them. Germline V gene sequence: CDR1 MNHEY, CDR2 SMNVEV (reference sequence). The CDR3 loop is CASSLSYGYGYTF. The CDR3 DNA is TGTGCCAGCAGTTTATCGTACGGATATGGCTACACCTTC.

The J gene is TRBJ1-1, the V gene TRBV5-1, with 8 bases matching TRBD1. The CDR3 runs 16 residues. Germline assignment: CDR1 SGHRS and CDR2 YFSETQ. The J segment lost 3 bases and the V segment lost 0 bases, leaving 7 bases of the junction unmatched. CDR3 DNA sequence: TGCGCCAGCAGCTTGGTAGAGGACAGGGTGGACACTGAAGCTTTCTTT. Translating it yields CASSLVEDRVDTEAFF.

This clone was detected once. The chain links TRBV7-6 to TRBJ2-5; no clear D gene. Germline CDR1 is SGHVS and CDR2 is FNYEAQ. The ends were cut back, 2 bases at V and 1 base at J, with 5 bases in the middle. The CDR3 is 13 amino acids. The CDR3: CASSLRPQETQYF. CDR3 nucleotides: TGTGCCAGCAGCTTACGGCCCCAAGAGACCCAGTACTTC.

This clone was detected once. The V call is TRBV10-3, the J call TRBJ1-6; possible D gene TRBD1, 5 bases. This CDR3 spans 15 amino acids. Looked up from germline, CDR1 is ENHRY and CDR2 is SYGVKD. V lost 9 bases and J 9 bases, leaving 21 bases between the germline ends. This chain's CDR3 is CAIAASGKSSSPLHF. The CDR3 DNA is TGTGCCATTGCCGCATCAGGGAAGAGTAGTTCACCCCTCCACTTT.

The V call is TRBV30, the J call TRBJ2-7; D may be TRBD2 (5 bases). The CDR3 totals 12 residues. V was cut by 4 bases and J by 0 bases, with 7 bases left in between. Germline values: CDR1 GTSNPN, CDR2 SVGIG (reference sequence). The CDR3 reads CAWNRGSYEQYF. The CDR3 DNA is TGTGCCTGGAATCGGGGCTCCTACGAGCAGTACTTC.

The genes are TRBV4-1 and TRBJ2-7; D may correspond to TRBD1 or TRBD2 (5 bases each). This CDR3 contains 16 residues. Germline CDR1 is MGHRA and CDR2 is YSYEKL. V was trimmed by 4 bases and J by 7 bases, leaving 23 bases between them. CDR3 nucleotide sequence: TGCGCCAGCAGCCCTGGGTTCGGGACCAGGACGGGAGAGCAGTACTTC. Translated: CASSPGFGTRTGEQYF.

The chain carries TRBV4-2 and TRBJ1-5, with D unclear. This CDR3 is 14 amino acids long. Trimming took 4 bases from V and 3 from J, leaving 10 bases between them. Germline assignment: CDR1 LGHNA and CDR2 YNFKEQ. The CDR3 nucleotides are TGTGCCAGCAGCCCTAACAGCTTCAATCAGCCCCAGCATTTT. This sequence encodes CASSPNSFNQPQHF.